The 22 T cell receptor beta chains below come from one sample, sequenced in a study of OX40 agonist ivuxolimab in advanced cancers. Method: immunoSEQ multiplex PCR; TCRdb's copy keeps in-frame clones and lacks some. The sample contains 36,000 or so clones, approximately 80% of which appear only once. The sample in question was CD4+ or CD8+ T cells sorted from blood, obtained in a trial of the OX40 agonist ivuxolimab. The receptors come from an adult with an advanced solid tumor such as melanoma, head and neck, liver or kidney cancer.

V usage is TRBV27 and J usage is TRBJ2-5; 8 bases line up with TRBD1. CDR3 length: 20 residues. Germline V lookup: CDR1 MNHEY, CDR2 SMNVEV (reference sequence). J gave up 6 bases and V 1 base, and 22 bases lay outside the gene matches. The CDR3 DNA reads TGTGCCAGCAGTTTATACAACATTATGGACAGGGAATCAATGGAAAAGACCCAGTACTTC. Translating it yields CASSLYNIMDRESMEKTQYF.

This chain's CDR3 is CAISEVLGNRGQWEPTQHF. The DNA for the CDR3 is TGTGCCATCAGTGAGGTTCTCGGTAATAGGGGACAGTGGGAGCCAACCCAGCATTTT. The V call is TRBV10-3, the J call TRBJ1-5; TRBD1 agrees at 7 bases. The V segment lost 2 bases and the J segment 11 bases; nucleotides outside the gene matches: 24. Germline CDR1 and CDR2: ENHRY and SYGVKD. This CDR3 has 19 residues.

The rearrangement uses TRBV7-8 and TRBJ2-1, with 9 nucleotides matching TRBD2. The V segment lost 5 bases and the J segment 7 bases; nucleotides outside the gene matches: 9. Per germline, CDR1 SGHVS and CDR2 FQNEAQ. The CDR3 sequence is 15 residues long. The CDR3: CASSPRGSGGNEQFF. The CDR3 DNA follows: TGTGCCAGCAGCCCCCGGGGTAGCGGGGGTAATGAGCAGTTCTTC.

The chain joins TRBV4-1 to TRBJ1-2; D unclear. This CDR3 comprises 15 residues. The V end was cut by 4 bases, the J end by 2 bases, with 14 bases between. Germline CDR1 MGHRA, CDR2 YSYEKL. The CDR3 protein is CASSPGRQPNYGYTF. The CDR3 DNA sequence: TGCGCCAGCAGCCCCGGGCGGCAGCCCAACTATGGCTACACCTTC.

This chain links TRBV5-4 with TRBJ2-7; 11 bases align to TRBD1. The V and J ends lost 3 bases and 3 bases, in that order; junction bases with no gene match: 2. The germline gives CDR1 SGHNT, CDR2 YYREEE (reference sequence). This CDR3 has 14 amino acids. CDR3 region: CASSSGTGGYEQYF. In DNA, the CDR3 is TGTGCCAGCAGCTCCGGGACAGGGGGCTACGAGCAGTACTTC.

This chain links TRBV2 with TRBJ2-7; TRBD2 agrees at 11 bases. CDR3 length equals 16 residues. Losses at the gene ends were 5 bases for V and 1 base for J; bases not matched to a gene: 7. CDR1 and CDR2 from the germline V gene are SNHLY and FYNNEI. CDR3 sequence (DNA): TGTGCCAGCAGTCCCCGACTAGCGGGGAGGTCCTACGAGCAGTACTTC. It encodes CASSPRLAGRSYEQYF.

The genes are TRBV2 and TRBJ2-7, with D maybe TRBD1 (7 bases). There are 15 residues in the CDR3. Trimming removed 7 bases from V and 3 bases from J, with 19 bases in between. Germline-derived CDR1 and CDR2 are SNHLY and FYNNEI. DNA of the CDR3: TGTGCCAGCACCGAGACACCAGGGGGAGGCTACGAGCAGTACTTC. It yields the protein CASTETPGGGYEQYF. The entire variable domain, with the rest obtained from reference TRBV2 and TRBJ2-7, is as follows: EPEVTQTPSHQVTQMGQEVILRCVPISNHLYFYWYRQILGQKVEFLVSFYNNEISEKSEIFDDQFSVERPDGSNFTLKIRSTKLEDSAMYFCASTETPGGGYEQYFGPGTRLTVT.

The chain couples TRBV4-1 to TRBJ2-1; TRBD2 agrees at 9 bases. After removal of 1 base from V and 7 bases from J, the junction contained 5 bases not matched to a gene. The CDR3 has 15 residues. Germline CDR1 and CDR2: MGHRA and YSYEKL. DNA of the CDR3: TGCGCCAGCAGCCAAGGGGGGACTAGCCTTAATGAGCAGTTCTTC. This encodes CASSQGGTSLNEQFF.

This chain joins TRBV28 and TRBJ1-6; the D is unclear. Trimming pared 5 bases from V and 9 bases from J, leaving 17 bases between. Germline V lookup: CDR1 MDHEN, CDR2 SYDVKM. The CDR3 runs to 15 residues. The DNA for the CDR3 is TGTGCCAGCAGTCCACCCCCCACCTATGGTTCACCCCTCCACTTT. It yields the protein CASSPPPTYGSPLHF.

V usage is TRBV28 and J usage is TRBJ2-7; tentatively, D is TRBD1 (6 bases). This CDR3 region has 14 residues. Between the trimmed V and J ends, which lost 6 bases and 0 bases, there was a span of 12 bases. Germline V gene sequence: CDR1 MDHEN, CDR2 SYDVKM. In nucleotides, the CDR3 is TGTGCCAGCAGGAGGGGGTACAACTCCTACGAGCAGTACTTC. Translating it yields CASRRGYNSYEQYF.

The chain combines TRBV28 with TRBJ1-2; D remains ambiguous. Trimming took 2 bases from V and 6 from J, leaving 19 bases between them. The CDR3 sequence is 16 residues long. Germline-derived CDR1 and CDR2 are MDHEN and SYDVKM. The CDR3 loop reads CASSLVGRYFSDGYTF. CDR3 DNA: TGTGCCAGCAGTTTAGTAGGGAGGTACTTTTCGGATGGCTACACCTTC.

This chain connects TRBV4-1 to TRBJ2-7; possible D gene TRBD1, 5 bases. The CDR3 has 15 residues. Germline CDR1 is MGHRA and CDR2 is YSYEKL. V dropped 3 bases and J dropped 5 bases, with 17 bases sitting between them. This chain's CDR3 is CASSHAPEGAHEQYF. The CDR3 nucleotides are TGCGCCAGCAGCCACGCCCCCGAAGGGGCCCACGAGCAGTACTTC.

The chain carries TRBV28 and TRBJ2-7; possibly TRBD2 for D (6 bases). Trimming took off 9 bases at V and 4 bases at J, with 19 bases between the two ends. The CDR3 is 14 residues long. CDR1 and CDR2 from the germline V gene are MDHEN and SYDVKM. CDR3 protein: CASRPGLILYEQYF. The CDR3 bases are TGTGCCAGTCGACCGGGACTCATCCTTTACGAGCAGTACTTC. Variable domain in full (rest from reference TRBV28 and TRBJ2-7): DVKVTQSSRYLVKRTGEKVFLECVQDMDHENMFWYRQDPGLGLRLIYFSYDVKMKEKGDIPEGYSVSREKKERFSLILESASTNQTSMYLCASRPGLILYEQYFGPGTRLTVT.

The J gene is TRBJ1-2, the V gene TRBV5-4, with a possible D match to TRBD1 (6 bases). CDR1 and CDR2 from the germline V gene are SGHNT and YYREEE (reference sequence). Trimming took off 0 bases at V and 4 bases at J, with 13 bases between the two ends. The length of the CDR3 is 15 residues. The CDR3 loop is CASSLEGTGTYGYTF. CDR3 DNA: TGTGCCAGCAGCTTGGAGGGAACAGGGACCTATGGCTACACCTTC. Based on the CDR3 plus reference TRBV5-4 and TRBJ1-2, the full variable domain is ETGVTQSPTHLIKTRGQQVTLRCSSQSGHNTVSWYQQALGQGPQFIFQYYREEENGRGNFPPRFSGLQFPNYSSELNVNALELDDSALYLCASSLEGTGTYGYTFGSGTRLTVV.

This clone was seen only once. The chain carries TRBV7-2 and TRBJ1-1; a possible D gene is TRBD1 (5 bases). Trimming shortened V by 6 bases and J by 8 bases, and 22 bases separated the two germline ends. The length of the CDR3 is 15 residues. Per the germline V gene, CDR1 is SGHTA and CDR2 is FQGNSA. The CDR3 DNA follows: TGTGCCAGCAGTCTACGGAGGGACGGCGGAGACGAAGCTTTCTTT. This codes for CASSLRRDGGDEAFF.

The chain is built from TRBV7-6 and TRBJ1-5, with D uncertain. This CDR3 comprises 13 residues. Germline values: CDR1 SGHVS, CDR2 FNYEAQ. With 3 bases removed from V and 0 bases from J, the gap between germline ends came to 3 bases. CDR3: CASSLNSNQPQHF. The CDR3 nucleotides read TGTGCCAGCAGCTTGAATAGCAATCAGCCCCAGCATTTT.

The chain employs TRBV6-5 and TRBJ2-7; D ambiguous. The CDR3 consists of 12 residues. V was pared by 7 bases and J by 2 bases, with 9 bases between. CDR1 and CDR2 from the germline V gene are MNHEY and SVGAGI. Here the CDR3 reads CASKSRTYEQYF. The CDR3 DNA is TGTGCCAGCAAATCCCGAACCTACGAGCAGTACTTC.

The gene calls are TRBV5-1 and TRBJ1-2; TRBD1 aligns across 8 bases. This CDR3 spans 13 amino acids. Germline values: CDR1 SGHRS, CDR2 YFSETQ. With 3 bases clipped from V and 7 bases from J, the junction kept 5 bases outside the gene matches. The chain's CDR3 is CASSWGTGLGYTF. CDR3 in DNA: TGCGCCAGCAGCTGGGGGACAGGACTTGGCTACACCTTC.

The chain carries TRBV28 and TRBJ2-5; 7 nucleotides align to TRBD1. The CDR3 totals 16 residues. Germline V lookup: CDR1 MDHEN, CDR2 SYDVKM. The V gene end was trimmed by 5 bases and the J gene end by 1 base; junction bases not matched to a gene: 10. The DNA for the CDR3 is TGTGCCAGCAGTACCCATGAACAGGGGTTCCAAGAGACCCAGTACTTC. This codes for CASSTHEQGFQETQYF.

The rearrangement joins TRBV7-9 to TRBJ2-7; a weak D match, TRBD2 (6 bases). The CDR3 contains 13 residues. Trimming cost V 5 bases and J 4 bases, with 12 bases left between them. CDR1 and CDR2 from the germline V gene are SEHNR and FQNEAQ (reference sequence). CDR3 sequence: CASSPTREYEQYF. The CDR3 DNA reads TGTGCCAGCAGCCCCACCCGGGAGTACGAGCAGTACTTC.

CDR3 coding DNA: TGTGCCAGCAGCGAAGGGAATACGCAGTATTTT. As protein: CASSEGNTQYF. The gene calls are TRBV9 and TRBJ2-3; unclear D gene. Trimming removed 3 bases at V and 7 bases at J, with 6 bases between. Per germline, CDR1 SGDLS and CDR2 YYNGEE. This CDR3 spans 11 amino acids.

The chain has TRBV25-1 and TRBJ2-7; tentative D call: TRBD1 (6 bases). Trimming pared 3 bases from V and 6 bases from J, leaving 15 bases between. Germline loops: CDR1 MGHDK, CDR2 SYGVNS. CDR3 length equals 14 residues. The CDR3 here is CASSDPGTPGEQYF. DNA for the CDR3: TGTGCCAGCAGTGACCCCGGGACACCGGGCGAGCAGTACTTC.